A few counts support the clone carrying this TCR beta chain. Its target is unknown. TCRdb processed the 5' RACE reads anew with MiXCR; each CDR3 protein has one entry. The data hold a few hundred thousand distinct CDR3 sequences, with less than 9% observed a single time. The sample comes from a study of identical twins. Study results and caveats: Potential partial confounding of zero-insertion analyses by invariant MAIT and iNKT cells was noted.

The CDR3 spans 13 residues. Germline CDR1 MDHEN, CDR2 SYDVKM. The germline V and J ends were trimmed by 3 bases and 4 bases, with 9 bases remaining between them. These data were likewise used in another study, on yellow fever vaccine responses in identical twins. That work adds: Vaccine-induced T cell responses in twins were reportedly observed to appear partly convergent, partly personalized.

The chain is built from TRBV28 and TRBJ1-2; D unclear. Sequencing was carried out using memory (CD45RO+) T cells sorted from blood. This clonotype originated in a woman younger than 30 in good health. CDR3 DNA sequence: TGTGCCAGCAGTTTGCCCCAGAGCTATGGCTACACCTTC. Encoded protein: CASSLPQSYGYTF.